The next 21 T cell receptor beta chains were all read from a single sample in a study of cytomegalovirus exposure and HLA in healthy donors. The PCR employed 60 Vbeta primers together with 13 Jbeta primers. The repertoire was sequenced with immunoSEQ multiplex PCR; TCRdb's copy has only in-frame clones and lacks some. The data contain hundreds of thousands of clones, roughly 88% of them singletons. The sample taken for sequencing was PBMCs. The receptors were gathered from a boy between 2 and 10 years old in good health and CMV-seronegative.

This sequence joins TRBV13 and TRBJ2-2; D might be TRBD2 (7 bases). The CDR3 loop spans 14 amino acids. Per the germline V gene, CDR1 is PRHDT and CDR2 is FYEKMQ (reference sequence). V shed 4 bases and J shed 6 bases, with 12 bases lying between them. The CDR3 DNA is TGTGCCAGCAGCTCCCGGGGGGCCGCCGGGGAGCTGTTTTTT. Its translation is CASSSRGAAGELFF.

The chain has TRBV18 and TRBJ1-1, with 7 bases identical to TRBD1. CDR3 length: 12 residues. The J segment lost 5 bases and the V segment lost 4 bases, leaving 1 base of the junction unmatched. CDR1 is KGHSH and CDR2 is LQKENI in the germline V gene. This CDR3 reads CASSRDRTEAFF. The CDR3 DNA sequence: TGTGCCAGCTCACGGGACAGAACTGAAGCTTTCTTT.

The chain uses TRBV15 and TRBJ2-5, with TRBD2 as a possible D gene (5 bases). CDR3 size: 13 residues. Germline lookup yields CDR1 LNHNV and CDR2 YYDKDF (reference sequence). The germline V and J ends were trimmed by 4 bases and 5 bases, with 11 bases remaining between them. In DNA, the CDR3 is TGTGCCACCAGCAATGAGGGCCTGGAGACCCAGTACTTC. It codes for CATSNEGLETQYF.

The CDR3 loop is CASSQDEGGFYGYTF. For the CDR3, the DNA is TGCGCCAGCAGCCAAGATGAGGGTGGATTCTATGGCTACACCTTC. V usage is TRBV4-1 and J usage is TRBJ1-2; no firm D call. CDR1 is MGHRA and CDR2 is YSYEKL in the germline V gene. The V end was cut by 0 bases, the J end by 4 bases, with 12 bases between. The CDR3 is made up of 15 amino acids.

The chain has TRBV5-6 and TRBJ2-5, with 10 bases matching TRBD2. The CDR3 loop spans 16 amino acids. The trim removed 0 bases at V and 0 bases at J, leaving 2 bases unmatched. In germline, CDR1 is SGHDT, CDR2 YYEEEE. The CDR3 sequence is CASSLGAGGYQETQYF. As DNA, the CDR3 is TGTGCCAGCAGCTTGGGAGCGGGGGGGTACCAAGAGACCCAGTACTTC. The complete variable domain, with remaining parts taken from reference TRBV5-6 and TRBJ2-5, reads DAGVTQSPTHLIKTRGQQVTLRCSPKSGHDTVSWYQQALGQGPQFIFQYYEEEERQRGNFPDRFSGHQFPNYSSELNVNALLLGDSALYLCASSLGAGGYQETQYFGPGTRLLVL.

The V gene is TRBV14, the J gene TRBJ2-2; D unclear. Germline V gene sequence: CDR1 SGHDN, CDR2 FVKESK. The length of the CDR3 is 18 residues. V lost 4 bases to trimming and J lost 5 bases, with 23 bases between them. CDR3 amino acids: CASSPRRGSGFLTGELFF. As DNA, the CDR3 is TGTGCCAGCAGCCCACGGAGAGGCAGTGGGTTTTTAACCGGGGAGCTGTTTTTT.

The chain joins TRBV9 to TRBJ1-1; D is perhaps TRBD1 (6 bases). Between the trimmed V and J ends, which lost 0 bases and 0 bases, there was a span of 12 bases. Germline CDR1 reads SGDLS; CDR2 reads YYNGEE. This CDR3 has 16 residues. This CDR3 reads CASSVGGGPMNTEAFF. The CDR3 DNA is TGTGCCAGCAGCGTAGGGGGGGGGCCTATGAACACTGAAGCTTTCTTT.

V is TRBV7-3 and J is TRBJ1-1; D uncertain. Germline CDR1 is SGHTA and CDR2 is FQGTGA. V was trimmed by 5 bases and J by 4 bases, leaving 14 bases between them. The CDR3 consists of 14 residues. The CDR3 here is CASSPLSGSTEAFF. CDR3 bases: TGTGCCAGCAGCCCCTTATCGGGAAGCACTGAAGCTTTCTTT.

This clone was seen more than once but under ten times. In the same sample, other DNA sequences code for this CDR3. The V and J genes are TRBV2 and TRBJ1-2, with D possibly being TRBD1 (5 bases). V was shortened by 1 base and J by 6 bases, with 9 bases between the two germline ends. This CDR3 region has 13 residues. Per germline, CDR1 SNHLY and CDR2 FYNNEI. CDR3 DNA: TGTGCCAGCAGTGAAGGCAGGGAGGATGGCTACACCTTC. This sequence encodes CASSEGREDGYTF.

The CDR3 sequence is CASSLTSGTAQETQYF. The CDR3 DNA reads as TGTGCCAGCAGCTTAACCTCCGGAACAGCCCAAGAGACCCAGTACTTC. The rearrangement joins TRBV7-6 to TRBJ2-5; D unresolved. The V end was cut by 2 bases, the J end by 1 base, with 14 bases between. The CDR3 length is 16 residues. Germline values: CDR1 SGHVS, CDR2 FNYEAQ.

V and J are TRBV6-1 and TRBJ2-4; 8 nucleotides match TRBD2. The CDR3 runs to 14 residues. Per the germline V gene, CDR1 is MNHNS and CDR2 is SASEGT. After removal of 6 bases from V and 7 bases from J, the junction contained 8 bases not matched to a gene. DNA of the CDR3: TGTGCCAGCAGGCTGGGACTAGTGACCAACATTCAGTACTTC. It encodes CASRLGLVTNIQYF.

This clone appeared a few times. V gene TRBV2 combines with J gene TRBJ1-1, with D possibly TRBD1 on 5 matching bases. The germline V and J ends were trimmed by 8 bases and 0 bases, with 7 bases remaining between them. Germline V CDR1 and CDR2: SNHLY, FYNNEI. The CDR3 consists of 12 residues. This CDR3 reads CASGRVNTEAFF. CDR3 nucleotide sequence: TGTGCCAGCGGCAGGGTGAACACTGAAGCTTTCTTT. The complete variable domain, with remaining parts taken from reference TRBV2 and TRBJ1-1, reads EPEVTQTPSHQVTQMGQEVILRCVPISNHLYFYWYRQILGQKVEFLVSFYNNEISEKSEIFDDQFSVERPDGSNFTLKIRSTKLEDSAMYFCASGRVNTEAFFGQGTRLTVV.

The chain combines TRBV9 with TRBJ2-2, with 7 positions matching TRBD2. The CDR3 loop spans 17 amino acids. CDR1 and CDR2 from the germline V gene are SGDLS and YYNGEE. The V segment lost 4 bases and the J segment 2 bases; nucleotides outside the gene matches: 11. The CDR3 spells CASSPGVLAENTGELFF. CDR3 coding DNA: TGTGCCAGCAGCCCTGGGGTGCTAGCGGAAAACACCGGGGAGCTGTTTTTT.

This clone was detected a few times. The chain recombines TRBV2 with TRBJ1-1, with D hard to call. V was trimmed by 7 bases and J by 0 bases, leaving 9 bases between them. The CDR3 runs to 13 residues. Germline V gene data show CDR1 as SNHLY and CDR2 as FYNNEI. The CDR3 is CASKGEMNTEAFF. The CDR3, as DNA: TGTGCCAGCAAGGGAGAAATGAACACTGAAGCTTTCTTT.

The CDR3 DNA reads as TGTGCCAGCAGCTTAGGGGGCAGGGCGGTTACTGGGGCCAACGTCCTGACTTTC. This encodes CASSLGGRAVTGANVLTF. This chain uses TRBV13 with TRBJ2-6; D is possibly TRBD1 (5 bases). V lost 0 bases to trimming and J lost 2 bases, with 14 bases between them. The CDR3 length is 18 residues. Germline V gene sequence: CDR1 PRHDT, CDR2 FYEKMQ (reference sequence).

A few counts support this clone. This chain joins TRBV30 and TRBJ2-7, with D possibly matching TRBD2 (6 bases). Trimming removed 3 bases at V and 1 base at J, with 13 bases between. This CDR3 has 14 residues. Germline V gene sequence: CDR1 GTSNPN, CDR2 SVGIG (reference sequence). CDR3: CAWSPYAGSYEQYF. Here the CDR3 DNA reads TGTGCCTGGAGCCCTTATGCGGGATCCTACGAGCAGTACTTC.

There are a few counts of this clone. V is TRBV7-2 and J is TRBJ2-7, with TRBD2 matching over 9 bases. V was pared by 7 bases and J by 2 bases, with 9 bases of the junction left unmatched. The CDR3 is made up of 15 amino acids. Germline V lookup: CDR1 SGHTA, CDR2 FQGNSA. The CDR3 region is CASNPGLARTYEQYF. The CDR3 DNA reads as TGTGCCAGCAACCCCGGACTAGCGCGGACCTACGAGCAGTACTTC.

This rearrangement joins TRBV10-3 to TRBJ2-2; the D is unclear. Trimming pared 7 bases from V and 6 bases from J, leaving 9 bases between. Per the germline V gene, CDR1 is ENHRY and CDR2 is SYGVKD. The CDR3 has 12 residues. The CDR3: CAITAVSGELFF. The DNA of the CDR3 is TGTGCCATCACGGCGGTTTCCGGGGAGCTGTTTTTT.

The rearrangement joins TRBV19 to TRBJ2-7, with 11 nucleotides matching TRBD1. Germline V lookup: CDR1 LNHDA, CDR2 SQIVND (reference sequence). This CDR3 is 14 amino acids long. V lost 3 bases and J lost 7; bases outside the gene matches: 5. The CDR3 loop is CASSIGQGAWEQYF. The DNA of the CDR3 is TGTGCCAGTAGTATCGGACAGGGGGCGTGGGAGCAGTACTTC.

The rearrangement joins TRBV29-1 to TRBJ1-3; D gene uncertain. V was cut by 3 bases and J by 9 bases, with 15 bases left in between. The CDR3 is 13 residues long. From germline, CDR1 is SQVTM and CDR2 ANQGSEA. The CDR3 region is CSVDGGPAGTIYF. For the CDR3, the DNA is TGCAGCGTTGATGGCGGCCCGGCTGGCACCATATATTTT.

The rearrangement uses TRBV6-5 and TRBJ2-1; 7 nucleotides agree with TRBD1. The CDR3 totals 15 residues. With 6 bases clipped from V and 0 bases from J, the junction kept 5 bases outside the gene matches. Germline CDR1 MNHEY, CDR2 SVGAGI. The CDR3 is CASRPGQSSYNEQFF. The CDR3 DNA sequence: TGTGCCAGCAGACCGGGACAGAGCTCCTACAATGAGCAGTTCTTC.